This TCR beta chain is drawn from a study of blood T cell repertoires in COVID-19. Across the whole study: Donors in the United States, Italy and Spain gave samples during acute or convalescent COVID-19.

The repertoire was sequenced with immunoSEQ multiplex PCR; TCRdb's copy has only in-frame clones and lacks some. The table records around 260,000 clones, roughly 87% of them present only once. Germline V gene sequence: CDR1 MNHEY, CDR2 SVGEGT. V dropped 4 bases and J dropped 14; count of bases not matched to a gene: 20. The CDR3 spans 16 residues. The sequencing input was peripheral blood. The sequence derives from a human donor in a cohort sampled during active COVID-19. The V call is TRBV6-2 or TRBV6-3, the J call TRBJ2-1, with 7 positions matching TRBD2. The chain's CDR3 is CASSFLGRALRRSKFF. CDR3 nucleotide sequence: TGTGCCAGCAGTTTTCTGGGGAGGGCCCTCAGGAGAAGCAAGTTCTTC.